This T cell receptor (beta chain) was found in a study of technical replicates of blood from a handful of donors. The data were produced by immunoSEQ multiplex PCR, yet TCRdb's version contains in-frame clones alone and is incomplete. The sample holds around 97,000 clones, approximately 95% seen once. Germline V gives CDR1 MDHEN, CDR2 SYDVKM. Trimming removed 7 bases from V and 4 bases from J, with 14 bases in between. The CDR3 totals 14 residues. The sample comprised T cells isolated from PBMCs. The sequence was collected from a human donor in good health. The V gene is TRBV28, the J gene TRBJ1-5; D not certain. The CDR3 nucleotides are TGTGCCAGCATTGGAGGGCGGGCTAATCAGCCCCAGCATTTT. Translation gives CASIGGRANQPQHF.